The rows below give T cell receptor beta chains drawn from one sample of a study of blood T cell repertoires in COVID-19. The table came from immunoSEQ multiplex PCR; TCRdb's copy has only in-frame clones and leaves some out. The data hold under 200,000 clones, with about 80% observed a single time. Input material: peripheral blood. Every receptor here comes from a man in his fifties or sixties with acute or convalescent COVID-19. The CDR3 runs from the conserved cysteine through the conserved F or W. A D gene is named only where the DNA matches it firmly. Size is omitted from some rows. Given values are once, few, many or a class for expanded clones.

len: 14; d_gene: NA; abundance: NA; v_gene: TRBV7-6; j_gene: TRBJ2-2; CDR3aa: CASTGTRNTGELFF; CDR3nt: TGTGCCAGCACCGGGACAAGGAACACCGGGGAGCTGTTTTTT
len: 15; d_gene: NA; abundance: NA; v_gene: TRBV19; j_gene: TRBJ1-1; CDR3aa: CASSIQSAGSTEAFF; CDR3nt: TGTGCCAGTAGTATCCAATCCGCAGGGTCGACTGAAGCTTTCTTT
len: 15; d_gene: TRBD1; abundance: few; v_gene: TRBV10-3; j_gene: TRBJ1-4; CDR3aa: CAISDGGQGFEKLFF; CDR3nt: TGTGCCATCAGTGATGGGGGACAGGGCTTTGAAAAACTGTTTTTT
len: 13; d_gene: NA; abundance: NA; v_gene: TRBV2; j_gene: TRBJ1-1; CDR3aa: CASTPQGNTEAFF; CDR3nt: TGTGCCAGCACTCCACAGGGAAACACTGAAGCTTTCTTT
len: 14; d_gene: NA; abundance: NA; v_gene: TRBV5-1; j_gene: TRBJ2-1; CDR3aa: CASSLGGRDNEQFF; CDR3nt: TGCGCCAGCAGCTTGGGAGGCCGTGACAATGAGCAGTTCTTC
len: 15; d_gene: NA; abundance: many; v_gene: TRBV2; j_gene: TRBJ2-6; CDR3aa: CASNRVLSGANVLTF; CDR3nt: TGTGCCAGCAACAGGGTTCTCTCTGGGGCCAACGTCCTGACTTTC
len: 14; d_gene: NA; abundance: once; v_gene: TRBV18; j_gene: TRBJ1-3; CDR3aa: CASSPRDSGNTIYF; CDR3nt: TGTGCCAGCTCACCGCGGGACTCTGGAAACACCATATATTTT
len: 15; d_gene: NA; abundance: NA; v_gene: TRBV5-5; j_gene: TRBJ1-1; CDR3aa: CASSSRSRENTEAFF; CDR3nt: TGTGCCAGCAGCTCACGAAGCAGGGAGAACACTGAAGCTTTCTTT
len: 12; d_gene: NA; abundance: NA; v_gene: TRBV7-2; j_gene: TRBJ1-6; CDR3aa: CASRLHNSPLHF; CDR3nt: TGTGCCAGCAGACTGCATAATTCACCCCTCCACTTT
len: 15; d_gene: TRBD1; abundance: NA; v_gene: TRBV5-6; j_gene: TRBJ2-7; CDR3aa: CASSSRDRGLYEQYF; CDR3nt: TGTGCCAGCAGCTCTCGTGACAGGGGGCTCTACGAGCAGTACTTC
len: 15; d_gene: NA; abundance: NA; v_gene: TRBV24-1; j_gene: TRBJ2-1; CDR3aa: CATSDPGEGDNEQFF; CDR3nt: TGTGCCACCAGTGACCCCGGTGAGGGGGACAATGAGCAGTTCTTC
len: 15; d_gene: NA; abundance: NA; v_gene: TRBV7-9; j_gene: TRBJ2-1; CDR3aa: CASSPAGTFSNEQFF; CDR3nt: TGTGCCAGCAGCCCAGCGGGGACATTCTCCAATGAGCAGTTCTTC
len: 15; d_gene: TRBD1; abundance: NA; v_gene: TRBV5-1; j_gene: TRBJ1-6; CDR3aa: CASSLAGTGESPLHF; CDR3nt: TGCGCCAGCAGCTTGGCTGGGACAGGGGAGTCACCCCTCCACTTT
len: 17; d_gene: NA; abundance: few; v_gene: TRBV19; j_gene: TRBJ1-5; CDR3aa: CASSTNYRDRSNQPQHF; CDR3nt: TGTGCCAGTAGTACAAACTACAGGGATCGGTCCAATCAGCCCCAGCATTTT
len: 14; d_gene: NA; abundance: NA; v_gene: TRBV18; j_gene: TRBJ1-6; CDR3aa: CASSPDPGNSPLHF; CDR3nt: TGTGCCAGCTCCCCAGACCCCGGGAATTCACCCCTCCACTTT
len: 13; d_gene: NA; abundance: NA; v_gene: TRBV11-2; j_gene: TRBJ2-4; CDR3aa: CASSLDRKGIQYF; CDR3nt: TGTGCCAGCAGCTTAGACAGGAAGGGGATTCAGTACTTC
len: 14; d_gene: TRBD1; abundance: NA; v_gene: TRBV5-1; j_gene: TRBJ1-5; CDR3aa: CASSPGQFAQPQHF; CDR3nt: TGCGCCAGCAGCCCGGGACAGTTCGCTCAGCCCCAGCATTTT
len: 19; d_gene: TRBD2; abundance: NA; v_gene: TRBV7-9; j_gene: TRBJ2-1; CDR3aa: CASSLGRFIRTSGNNEQFF; CDR3nt: TGTGCCAGCAGCTTAGGGCGGTTCATAAGGACTAGCGGAAACAATGAGCAGTTCTTC
len: 15; d_gene: TRBD1; abundance: NA; v_gene: TRBV5-8; j_gene: TRBJ1-1; CDR3aa: CASSLGQGFNTEAFF; CDR3nt: TGTGCCAGCAGCTTGGGACAGGGGTTCAACACTGAAGCTTTCTTT
len: 14; d_gene: NA; abundance: NA; v_gene: TRBV11-2; j_gene: TRBJ2-7; CDR3aa: CASSLNLAGDEQYF; CDR3nt: TGTGCCAGCAGCTTAAATCTGGCCGGGGACGAGCAGTACTTC
len: 12; d_gene: NA; abundance: NA; v_gene: TRBV9; j_gene: TRBJ2-5; CDR3aa: CASSVAGETQYF; CDR3nt: TGTGCCAGCAGCGTGGCGGGCGAGACCCAGTACTTC
len: 17; d_gene: NA; abundance: NA; v_gene: TRBV21-1; j_gene: TRBJ2-1; CDR3aa: CASSKVVTSGWSNEQFF; CDR3nt: TGTGCCAGCAGCAAAGTGGTCACTAGCGGGTGGTCCAATGAGCAGTTCTTC
len: 15; d_gene: NA; abundance: NA; v_gene: TRBV2; j_gene: TRBJ1-6; CDR3aa: CASLQGKGYNSPLHF; CDR3nt: TGTGCCTCGCTTCAGGGGAAGGGGTATAATTCACCCCTCCACTTT
len: 15; d_gene: TRBD1; abundance: NA; v_gene: TRBV4-1; j_gene: TRBJ2-3; CDR3aa: CASSQDRPHTDTQYF; CDR3nt: TGCGCCAGCAGCCAGGACAGGCCTCACACAGATACGCAGTATTTT
len: 16; d_gene: TRBD2; abundance: NA; v_gene: TRBV7-6; j_gene: TRBJ2-3; CDR3aa: CASSYGTSGHTDTQYF; CDR3nt: TGTGCCAGCAGCTACGGGACTAGCGGACACACAGATACGCAGTATTTT
len: 16; d_gene: NA; abundance: NA; v_gene: TRBV6-4; j_gene: TRBJ1-6; CDR3aa: CASNVQGPSYNSPLHF; CDR3nt: TGTGCCAGCAATGTTCAGGGGCCCTCCTATAATTCACCCCTCCACTTT
len: 15; d_gene: TRBD1; abundance: NA; v_gene: TRBV6-5; j_gene: TRBJ2-7; CDR3aa: CASSEGQGRSYEQYF; CDR3nt: TGTGCCAGCAGCGAGGGACAGGGTAGATCCTACGAGCAGTACTTC
len: 14; d_gene: TRBD2; abundance: NA; v_gene: TRBV5-1; j_gene: TRBJ2-1; CDR3aa: CASEGTSGYNEQFF; CDR3nt: TGCGCCAGCGAGGGCACTAGCGGCTACAATGAGCAGTTCTTC
len: 16; d_gene: NA; abundance: NA; v_gene: TRBV19; j_gene: TRBJ1-4; CDR3aa: CASKTGQRGWNEKLFF; CDR3nt: TGTGCCAGTAAGACTGGACAGCGCGGGTGGAATGAAAAACTGTTTTTT
len: 14; d_gene: NA; abundance: few; v_gene: TRBV29-1; j_gene: TRBJ2-7; CDR3aa: CSVAQDRRGGEQYF; CDR3nt: TGCAGCGTTGCCCAAGACAGGCGTGGTGGCGAGCAGTACTTC
len: 15; d_gene: TRBD1; abundance: NA; v_gene: TRBV18; j_gene: TRBJ1-4; CDR3aa: CASSQDRAPNEKLFF; CDR3nt: TGTGCCAGCTCACAAGACAGGGCCCCTAATGAAAAACTGTTTTTT